This T cell receptor (beta chain) was observed in a study of CD8+ T cells in alopecia areata. Whole-study context: Treated patients were given oral tofacitinib, which was dosed at 5 to 10 mg twice daily. Disease severity was quantified as SALT score of affected scalp area. Study-level points and caveats: Elevated clonality characterized lesional scalp relative to normal scalp, particularly in alopecia totalis/universalis.

About this clone: Its antigen is still unknown.

Following RNA extraction, reverse transcription yielded cDNA that acted as the sequencing template. The data were produced by immunoSEQ multiplex PCR, yet TCRdb's version contains in-frame clones alone and is incomplete. In the table there are about 120,000 clones, about 50% of which are singletons. J was trimmed by 2 bases and V by 6 bases; bases with no gene match: 5. Germline values: CDR1 SGHRS, CDR2 YFSETQ. The CDR3 has 14 amino acids. The treatment here: oral pan-JAK inhibitor, 5-10 mg twice daily. As part of sample collection, lesional scalp punch biopsies and peripheral blood were taken from alopecia areata patients.

The source is a human donor with alopecia areata. This rearrangement joins TRBV5-1 to TRBJ2-3; 8 nucleotides match TRBD2. The sequences come from CD4+ T cells sorted from blood, collected at week 4, from a patient treated with tofacitinib. This chain's CDR3 is CASTQTSATDTQYF. The CDR3 DNA reads as TGCGCCAGCACGCAGACTAGCGCCACAGATACGCAGTATTTT.